The rows below give T cell receptor beta chains drawn from one sample of a study of blood T cell repertoires in COVID-19. Profiled with immunoSEQ multiplex PCR; TCRdb holds only in-frame clones, not every one. This table has about 270,000 clones, roughly 90% appearing once. Input material: peripheral blood. Every receptor here comes from a woman in her 70s with COVID-19, enrolled during active disease. Each CDR3 is given without its conserved first and last residue. The order of the fields is CDR3 protein, D gene, V gene, J gene. A D gene is named only where the DNA matches it firmly.

cdr3_aa: ASSQDSPPVGNTIY
d_call: .
v_call: TRBV18
j_call: TRBJ1-3

cdr3_aa: ASRITSGGLSAYEQY
d_call: TRBD2
v_call: TRBV6-4
j_call: TRBJ2-7

cdr3_aa: ASSEPGNEKLF
d_call: .
v_call: TRBV10-2
j_call: TRBJ1-4

cdr3_aa: SVALGGVEAF
d_call: .
v_call: TRBV29-1
j_call: TRBJ1-1

cdr3_aa: ASSIKGPGGPLYGYT
d_call: TRBD1
v_call: TRBV19
j_call: TRBJ1-2

cdr3_aa: ASSHSNYGYT
d_call: .
v_call: TRBV3-1/TRBV3-2
j_call: TRBJ1-2

cdr3_aa: ASTQGVYNEQF
d_call: .
v_call: TRBV2
j_call: TRBJ2-1

cdr3_aa: ASSQGDRGYEQY
d_call: TRBD1
v_call: TRBV4-3
j_call: TRBJ2-7

cdr3_aa: ASSVFAGEQY
d_call: .
v_call: TRBV2
j_call: TRBJ2-7

cdr3_aa: ASSSGLNYGYT
d_call: .
v_call: TRBV28
j_call: TRBJ1-2

cdr3_aa: ATGGQGAWSNQPQH
d_call: TRBD1
v_call: TRBV24-1
j_call: TRBJ1-5

cdr3_aa: ASSPPATGLYGYT
d_call: TRBD1
v_call: TRBV28
j_call: TRBJ1-2

cdr3_aa: SVVETGTYEQY
d_call: .
v_call: TRBV29-1
j_call: TRBJ2-7

cdr3_aa: ASSIGGGRTEAF
d_call: TRBD1
v_call: TRBV19
j_call: TRBJ1-1

cdr3_aa: ASRSGIGNTEAF
d_call: .
v_call: TRBV6-6
j_call: TRBJ1-1

cdr3_aa: ASSLGTGNNQPQH
d_call: TRBD1
v_call: TRBV7-2
j_call: TRBJ1-5

cdr3_aa: ASSLGGTGEKLF
d_call: TRBD1
v_call: TRBV5-6
j_call: TRBJ1-4

cdr3_aa: ATSDGGTTSNQPQH
d_call: .
v_call: TRBV24-1
j_call: TRBJ1-5

cdr3_aa: ASSITRSPEKLF
d_call: .
v_call: TRBV19
j_call: TRBJ1-4

cdr3_aa: ATNEGFGQGEKPQH
d_call: TRBD1
v_call: TRBV10-3
j_call: TRBJ1-5

cdr3_aa: ASSSRGLRYGYT
d_call: .
v_call: TRBV9
j_call: TRBJ1-2

cdr3_aa: ASSDPPGDYGYT
d_call: .
v_call: TRBV5-1
j_call: TRBJ1-2

cdr3_aa: ASGRQGPAKNIQY
d_call: TRBD1
v_call: TRBV12-5
j_call: TRBJ2-4

cdr3_aa: AISGQGVGELF
d_call: TRBD1
v_call: TRBV10-3
j_call: TRBJ2-2

cdr3_aa: ASSPRTGGSYEQY
d_call: TRBD1
v_call: TRBV4-1
j_call: TRBJ2-7

cdr3_aa: ASSYGSLGDYGYT
d_call: .
v_call: TRBV6-5
j_call: TRBJ1-2